This T cell receptor (beta chain) was recovered during a study of blood T cell repertoires in COVID-19. Study-wide background: COVID-19 samples, acute and convalescent, were from the United States, Italy and Spain. Sample material is recorded as cDNA or gDNA derived from T cells, B-cell-depleted T cells, or PBMCs.

The CDR3 runs to 12 residues. Trimming took 2 bases from V and 4 from J, leaving 5 bases between them. Germline loops: CDR1 WNHNN, CDR2 SYGVQD (reference sequence). Source study methods: By means of reference gene primer amplification, nucleated cell counts were estimated. Assay: immunoSEQ multiplex PCR; the TCRdb copy retains only in-frame clones and omits some. From that table come the V and J calls and clone size; the DNA was used to work out D and trimming. The sample consists of tens of thousands of clones, around nine tenths of them appearing once. This sequence originates from a man aged 60 to 75 with acute or convalescent COVID-19. What was sequenced was peripheral blood. The chain has TRBV10-1 and TRBJ1-1; D remains ambiguous. The CDR3 bases are TGCGCCAGCAGTGAGCTGTTCACTGAAGCTTTCTTT. Its translation is CASSELFTEAFF.